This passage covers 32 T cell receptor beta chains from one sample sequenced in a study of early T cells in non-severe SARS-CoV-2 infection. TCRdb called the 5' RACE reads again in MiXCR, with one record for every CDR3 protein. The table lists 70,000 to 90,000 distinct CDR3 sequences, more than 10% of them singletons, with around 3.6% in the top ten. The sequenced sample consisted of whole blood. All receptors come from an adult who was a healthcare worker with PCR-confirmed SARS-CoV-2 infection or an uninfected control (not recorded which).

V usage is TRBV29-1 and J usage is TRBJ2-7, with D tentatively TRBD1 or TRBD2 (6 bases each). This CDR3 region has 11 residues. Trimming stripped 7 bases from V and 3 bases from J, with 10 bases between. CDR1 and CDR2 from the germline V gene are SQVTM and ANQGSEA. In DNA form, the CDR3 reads TGCAGCGCCGGGGGCCGCTACGAGCAGTACTTC. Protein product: CSAGGRYEQYF.

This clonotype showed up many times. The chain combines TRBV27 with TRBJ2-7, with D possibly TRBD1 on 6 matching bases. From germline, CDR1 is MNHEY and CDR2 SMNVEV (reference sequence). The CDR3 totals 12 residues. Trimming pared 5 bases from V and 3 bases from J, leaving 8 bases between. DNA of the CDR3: TGTGCCAGCAGTACACAGGGCTACGAGCAGTACTTC. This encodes CASSTQGYEQYF.

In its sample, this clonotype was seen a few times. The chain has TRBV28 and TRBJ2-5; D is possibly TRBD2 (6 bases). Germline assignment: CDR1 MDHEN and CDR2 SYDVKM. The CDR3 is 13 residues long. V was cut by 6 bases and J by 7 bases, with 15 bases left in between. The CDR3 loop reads CASRRDSLGTQYF. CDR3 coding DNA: TGTGCCAGCAGGCGGGACTCGTTAGGGACCCAGTACTTC.

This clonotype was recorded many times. The CDR3 bases are TGTGCCAGCAGCTACAGGGGGATTTGGGATGAGCAGTTCTTC. Amino acid sequence: CASSYRGIWDEQFF. The J gene is TRBJ2-1, the V gene TRBV7-9, with TRBD1 matching 8 bases. The CDR3 covers 14 residues. The V gene's germline CDR1 is SEHNR and CDR2 FQNEAQ (reference sequence). With V trimmed by 4 bases and J by 8 bases, 7 bases remained unmatched. The whole variable domain, remainder taken from reference TRBV7-9 and TRBJ2-1, is DTGVSQNPRHKITKRGQNVTFRCDPISEHNRLYWYRQTLGQGPEFLTYFQNEAQLEKSRLLSDRFSAERPKGSFSTLEIQRTEQGDSAMYLCASSYRGIWDEQFFGPGTRLTVL.

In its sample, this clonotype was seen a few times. This CDR3 is CASSLTKWSADNTGELFF. In DNA form, the CDR3 reads TGTGCCAGCAGCTTAACCAAATGGTCCGCGGATAACACCGGGGAGCTGTTTTTT. The V gene is TRBV7-3, the J gene TRBJ2-2; D gene ambiguous. V lost 0 bases, J lost 2 bases, and 16 bases lay in between. The length of the CDR3 is 18 residues. The germline gives CDR1 SGHTA, CDR2 FQGTGA.

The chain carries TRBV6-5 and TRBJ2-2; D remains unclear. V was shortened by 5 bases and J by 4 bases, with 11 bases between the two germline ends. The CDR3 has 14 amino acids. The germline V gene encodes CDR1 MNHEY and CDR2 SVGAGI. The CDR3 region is CASSPSTATGELFF. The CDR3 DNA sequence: TGTGCCAGCAGTCCCTCGACGGCCACCGGGGAGCTGTTTTTT.

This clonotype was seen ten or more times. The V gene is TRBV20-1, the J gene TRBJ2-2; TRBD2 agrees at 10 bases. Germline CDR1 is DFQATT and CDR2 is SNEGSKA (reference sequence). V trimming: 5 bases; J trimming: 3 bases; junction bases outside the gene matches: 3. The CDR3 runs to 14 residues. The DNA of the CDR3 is TGCAGTGCTTCTAGCGGGAGCGACACCGGGGAGCTGTTTTTT. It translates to CSASSGSDTGELFF.

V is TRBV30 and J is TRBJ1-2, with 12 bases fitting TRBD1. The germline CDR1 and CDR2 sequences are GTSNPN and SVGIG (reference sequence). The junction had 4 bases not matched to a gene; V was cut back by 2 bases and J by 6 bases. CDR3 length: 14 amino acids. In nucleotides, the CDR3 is TGTGCCTGGAGTACCCGGGACAGGGGGCATGGCTACACCTTC. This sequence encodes CAWSTRDRGHGYTF.

The CDR3 sequence: CASSLAGQPQHF. In DNA form, the CDR3 reads TGTGCCAGCAGCCTGGCCGGACAGCCCCAGCATTTT. This chain connects TRBV13 to TRBJ1-5; D not resolved. Germline CDR1 reads PRHDT; CDR2 reads FYEKMQ (reference sequence). The CDR3 extends over 12 amino acids. V lost 5 bases, J lost 7 bases, and 9 bases lay in between.

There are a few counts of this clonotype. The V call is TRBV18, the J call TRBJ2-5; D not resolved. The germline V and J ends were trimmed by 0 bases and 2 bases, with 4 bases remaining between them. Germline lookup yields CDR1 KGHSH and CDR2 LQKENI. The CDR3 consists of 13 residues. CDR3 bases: TGTGCCAGCTCACCACCGAGTCAAGAGACCCAGTACTTC. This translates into CASSPPSQETQYF.

CDR3 in DNA: TGTGCCAGCTCACCAGGGTTGGATCAGCCCCAGCATTTT. Translating gives CASSPGLDQPQHF. The chain combines TRBV18 with TRBJ1-5; no clear D. V lost 2 bases and J 5 bases, leaving 7 bases between the germline ends. Germline-derived CDR1 and CDR2 are KGHSH and LQKENI. The CDR3 spans 13 residues.

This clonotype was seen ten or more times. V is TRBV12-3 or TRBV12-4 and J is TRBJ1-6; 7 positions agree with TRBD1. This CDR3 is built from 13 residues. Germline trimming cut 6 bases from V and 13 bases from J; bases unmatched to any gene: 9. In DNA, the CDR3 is TGTGCCAGCAGCCTACAGGGGATCCGGCCCCTCCACTTT. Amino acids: CASSLQGIRPLHF.

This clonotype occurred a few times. This CDR3 reads CASSEAGGTVLRANYGYTF. The CDR3 bases are TGTGCCAGCAGTGAGGCCGGAGGGACGGTCCTACGGGCTAACTATGGCTACACCTTC. V usage is TRBV6-1 and J usage is TRBJ1-2; a possible D gene is TRBD1 (5 bases). The V gene's germline CDR1 is MNHNS and CDR2 SASEGT. The CDR3 runs to 19 residues. V gave up 3 bases and J gave up 0 bases, with 23 bases separating them.

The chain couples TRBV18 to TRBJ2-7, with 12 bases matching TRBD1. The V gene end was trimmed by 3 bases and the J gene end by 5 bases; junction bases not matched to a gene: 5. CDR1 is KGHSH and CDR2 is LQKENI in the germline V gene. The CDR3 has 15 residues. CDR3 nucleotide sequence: TGTGCCAGCTCACCGACGGGACAGGGGGCCAACGAGCAGTACTTC. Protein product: CASSPTGQGANEQYF.

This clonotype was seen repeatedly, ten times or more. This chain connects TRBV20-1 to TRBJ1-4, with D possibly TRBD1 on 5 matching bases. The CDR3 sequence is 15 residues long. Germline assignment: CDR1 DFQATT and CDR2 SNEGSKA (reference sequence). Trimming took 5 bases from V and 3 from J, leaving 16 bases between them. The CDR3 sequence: CSAPFQGASNEKLFF. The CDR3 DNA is TGCAGTGCTCCCTTCCAGGGAGCGTCTAATGAAAAACTGTTTTTT.

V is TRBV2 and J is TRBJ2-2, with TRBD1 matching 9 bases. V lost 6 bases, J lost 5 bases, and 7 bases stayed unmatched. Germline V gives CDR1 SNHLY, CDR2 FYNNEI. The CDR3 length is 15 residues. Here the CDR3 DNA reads TGTGCCAGCAGCGGGACAGGGAGGAGGACCGGGGAGCTGTTTTTT. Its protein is CASSGTGRRTGELFF. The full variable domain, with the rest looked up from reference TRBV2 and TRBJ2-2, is EPEVTQTPSHQVTQMGQEVILRCVPISNHLYFYWYRQILGQKVEFLVSFYNNEISEKSEIFDDQFSVERPDGSNFTLKIRSTKLEDSAMYFCASSGTGRRTGELFFGEGSRLTVL.

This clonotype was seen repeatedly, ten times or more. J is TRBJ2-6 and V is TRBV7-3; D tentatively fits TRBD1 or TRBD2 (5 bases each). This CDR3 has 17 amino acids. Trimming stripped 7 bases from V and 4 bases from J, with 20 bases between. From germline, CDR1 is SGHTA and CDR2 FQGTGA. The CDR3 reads CASTVGTRAAGANVLTF. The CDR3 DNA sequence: TGTGCCAGCACCGTAGGGACCAGGGCTGCAGGGGCCAACGTCCTGACTTTC.

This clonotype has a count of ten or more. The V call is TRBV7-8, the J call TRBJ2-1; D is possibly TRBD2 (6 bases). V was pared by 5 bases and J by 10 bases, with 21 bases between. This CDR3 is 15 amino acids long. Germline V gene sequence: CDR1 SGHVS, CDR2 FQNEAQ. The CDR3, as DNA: TGTGCCAGCAGCCCCCTGCCTACGGGAGTATGGGAGCAGTTCTTC. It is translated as CASSPLPTGVWEQFF. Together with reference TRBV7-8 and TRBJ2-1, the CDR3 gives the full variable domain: GAGVSQSPRYKVAKRGQDVALRCDPISGHVSLFWYQQALGQGPEFLTYFQNEAQLDKSGLPSDRFFAERPEGSVSTLKIQRTQQEDSAVYLCASSPLPTGVWEQFFGPGTRLTVL.

CDR3 bases: TGTGCCAGCGCTAGACGGAGCGGGAGCCCCTACGAGCAGTACTTC. Protein sequence: CASARRSGSPYEQYF. V usage is TRBV12-3 or TRBV12-4 and J usage is TRBJ2-7; TRBD2 agrees at 8 bases. The CDR3 spans 15 residues. Losses at the gene ends were 8 bases for V and 2 bases for J; bases not matched to a gene: 11.

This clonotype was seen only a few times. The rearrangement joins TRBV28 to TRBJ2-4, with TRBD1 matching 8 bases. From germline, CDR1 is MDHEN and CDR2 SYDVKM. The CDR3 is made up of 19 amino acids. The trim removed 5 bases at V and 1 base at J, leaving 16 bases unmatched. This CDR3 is CASSRVEGLWTGAKNIQYF. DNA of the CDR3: TGTGCCAGCAGTCGTGTGGAGGGGTTATGGACAGGGGCCAAAAACATTCAGTACTTC.

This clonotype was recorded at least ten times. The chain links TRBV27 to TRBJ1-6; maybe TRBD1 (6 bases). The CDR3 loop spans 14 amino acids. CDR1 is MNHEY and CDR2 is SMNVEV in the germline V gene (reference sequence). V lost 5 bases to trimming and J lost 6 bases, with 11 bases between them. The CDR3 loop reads CASSRTARNSPLHF. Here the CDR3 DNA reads TGTGCCAGCAGTCGGACAGCTCGTAATTCACCCCTCCACTTT.

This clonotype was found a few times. DNA of the CDR3: TGTGCCAGCAGCCCACAACGCCGACAGGGGATCTACGAGCAGTACTTC. Its translation: CASSPQRRQGIYEQYF. The chain has TRBV3-1 and TRBJ2-7, with 8 bases matching TRBD1. The CDR3 is 16 amino acids. Germline loops: CDR1 LGHDT, CDR2 YNNKEL (reference sequence). The junction had 11 bases not matched to a gene; V was cut back by 4 bases and J by 3 bases.

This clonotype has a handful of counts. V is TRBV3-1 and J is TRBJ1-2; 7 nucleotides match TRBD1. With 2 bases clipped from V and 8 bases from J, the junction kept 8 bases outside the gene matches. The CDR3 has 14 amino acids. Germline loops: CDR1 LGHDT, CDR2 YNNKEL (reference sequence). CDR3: CASSQTSGGRGYTF. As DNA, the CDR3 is TGTGCCAGCAGCCAAACTTCAGGGGGGAGGGGCTACACCTTC.

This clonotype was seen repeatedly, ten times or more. DNA for the CDR3: TGTGCCAGCAGTCAAGGGGCAGATACGCAGTATTTT. Amino acids: CASSQGADTQYF. The V gene is TRBV11-1, the J gene TRBJ2-3, with D maybe TRBD1 (5 bases). V was trimmed by 6 bases and J by 4 bases, leaving 8 bases between them. In germline, CDR1 is SGHAT, CDR2 FQDESV (reference sequence). The length of the CDR3 is 12 residues.

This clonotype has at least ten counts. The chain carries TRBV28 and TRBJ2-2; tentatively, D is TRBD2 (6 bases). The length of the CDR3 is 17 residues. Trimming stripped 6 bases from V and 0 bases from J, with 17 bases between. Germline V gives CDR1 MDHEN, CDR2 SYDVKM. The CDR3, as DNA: TGTGCCAGCAGGCCGCAAGCGGGCCTCTCGAACACCGGGGAGCTGTTTTTT. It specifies CASRPQAGLSNTGELFF.

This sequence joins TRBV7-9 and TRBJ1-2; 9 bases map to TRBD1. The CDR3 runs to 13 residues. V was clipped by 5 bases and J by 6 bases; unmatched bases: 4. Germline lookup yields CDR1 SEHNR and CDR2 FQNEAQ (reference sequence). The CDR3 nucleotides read TGTGCCAGCAGCCAACAGGGGGCAGATGGCTACACCTTC. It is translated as CASSQQGADGYTF.

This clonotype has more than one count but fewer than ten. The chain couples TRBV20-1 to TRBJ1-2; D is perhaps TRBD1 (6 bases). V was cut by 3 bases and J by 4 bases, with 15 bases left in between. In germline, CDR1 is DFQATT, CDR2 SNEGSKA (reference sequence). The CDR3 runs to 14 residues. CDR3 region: CSARGALTSYGYTF. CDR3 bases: TGCAGTGCTAGGGGGGCCCTAACTAGCTATGGCTACACCTTC.

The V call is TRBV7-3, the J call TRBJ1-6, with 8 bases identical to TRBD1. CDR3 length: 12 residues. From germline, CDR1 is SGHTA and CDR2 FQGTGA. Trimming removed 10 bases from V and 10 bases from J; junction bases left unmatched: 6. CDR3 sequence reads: CATQGAQSPLHF. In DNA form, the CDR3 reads TGTGCCACCCAGGGGGCACAATCACCCCTCCACTTT.

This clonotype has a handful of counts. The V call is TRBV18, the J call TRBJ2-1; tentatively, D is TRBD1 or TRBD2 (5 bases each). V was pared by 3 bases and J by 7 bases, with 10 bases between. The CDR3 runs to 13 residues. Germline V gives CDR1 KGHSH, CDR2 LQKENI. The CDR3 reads CASSPGERNEQFF. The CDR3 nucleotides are TGTGCCAGCTCACCGGGGGAGCGGAATGAGCAGTTCTTC.

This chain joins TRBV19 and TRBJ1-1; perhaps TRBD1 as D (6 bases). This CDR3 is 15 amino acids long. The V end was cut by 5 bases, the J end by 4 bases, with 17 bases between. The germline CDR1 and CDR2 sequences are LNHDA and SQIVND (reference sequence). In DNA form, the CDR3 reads TGTGCCAGTAGTGTATCCCAGGGGTATGGCACTGAAGCTTTCTTT. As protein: CASSVSQGYGTEAFF.

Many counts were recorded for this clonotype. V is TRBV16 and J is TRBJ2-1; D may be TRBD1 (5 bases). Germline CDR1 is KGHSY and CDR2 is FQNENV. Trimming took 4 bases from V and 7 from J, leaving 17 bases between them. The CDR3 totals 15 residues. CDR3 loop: CASSPIRQGRNEQFF. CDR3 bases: TGTGCCAGCAGCCCCATTCGCCAGGGTAGGAATGAGCAGTTCTTC.

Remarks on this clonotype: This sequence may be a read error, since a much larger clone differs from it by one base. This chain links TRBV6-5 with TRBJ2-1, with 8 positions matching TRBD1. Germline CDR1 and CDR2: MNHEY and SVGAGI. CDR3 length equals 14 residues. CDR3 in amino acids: CASSETGAYIEQFF. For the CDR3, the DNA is TGTGCCAGCAGTGAGACAGGGGCCTACATTGAGCAGTTCTTC.